Listed below are T cell receptor beta chains from one sample, sequenced in a study of early T cells in non-severe SARS-CoV-2 infection. TCRdb reprocessed the 5' RACE reads via MiXCR and lists one record per CDR3 protein. The sample carries over 55,000 distinct CDR3 sequences, 12% recorded once. The sample here was whole blood, taken at baseline. These receptors all stem from an adult who was a healthcare worker with PCR-confirmed SARS-CoV-2 infection or an uninfected control (not recorded which). Each CDR3 is given without its conserved first and last residue. Fields, in order: V gene, D gene, J gene, CDR3 protein. D genes are given only for firm matches.

>TRBV21-1|.|TRBJ1-5
ASTPWGMLGQPQH
>TRBV5-1|.|TRBJ2-1
ASSISTEYNEQF
>TRBV29-1|.|TRBJ2-1
SVSRILDNEQF
>TRBV10-2|.|TRBJ2-2
ASSDGELF
>TRBV20-1|TRBD1|TRBJ2-7
SARGDRAHEQY
>TRBV28|.|TRBJ2-3
ASSEPAGSDTQY
>TRBV2|.|TRBJ2-2
ASKSRGRVMITGELF
>TRBV21-1|.|TRBJ1-4
ASSNSRRVDEKLF
>TRBV3-1|.|TRBJ1-1
ASSQASGAEAF
>TRBV6-6|.|TRBJ2-7
ASSTSEIPSYEQY
>TRBV4-1|TRBD2|TRBJ2-1
ASSQTGTIDNEQF
>TRBV7-2|TRBD1|TRBJ1-5
ASSLGSGGGQPQH
>TRBV10-3|.|TRBJ2-1
AIKAGASAIDEQF
>TRBV5-1|.|TRBJ1-1
ASSGGTGPAEAF
>TRBV29-1|.|TRBJ2-1
SVVRGRQNEQF
>TRBV6-2/TRBV6-3|TRBD2|TRBJ2-1
ASGRLAGGYNEQF
>TRBV7-8|.|TRBJ2-7
ASSWGTEGTSEQY
>TRBV3-1|.|TRBJ2-6
ASSPRVTGANVLT
>TRBV5-6|.|TRBJ1-5
ASSLNSVSGAQPQH
>TRBV12-3/TRBV12-4|.|TRBJ2-7
ASSPQSGMRMEQY
>TRBV5-5|.|TRBJ2-3
ASSRRQDPTDTQY
>TRBV11-2|TRBD2|TRBJ2-7
ASSPGLAGGLYNYEQY
>TRBV2|.|TRBJ2-1
ASSEENEQF
>TRBV5-1|TRBD2|TRBJ2-3
ASSSLASGRSSTDTQY
>TRBV4-1|.|TRBJ2-7
ASSQVKAGWEEQY
>TRBV18|.|TRBJ1-1
ASSPRGRTEAF
>TRBV6-5|.|TRBJ2-1
ASAGLGEEQF
>TRBV2|TRBD1|TRBJ1-1
ATRDRDRVTTEAF
>TRBV2|.|TRBJ1-1
ASSESGGNTEAF
>TRBV10-3|TRBD1|TRBJ1-4
AISGSGGKEKLF
>TRBV19|TRBD2|TRBJ2-1
ASSPAGDEQF
>TRBV11-2|TRBD2|TRBJ2-1
ASSFSGGLYNEQF
>TRBV3-1|.|TRBJ2-1
ASSQDWTGNEQF
>TRBV25-1|.|TRBJ1-5
ASRHRDQPQH
>TRBV5-4|.|TRBJ2-2
ASSPGAGELF
>TRBV5-5|.|TRBJ2-3
ASSSSVYGSSTDTQY
>TRBV3-1|.|TRBJ1-2
ASSQDLDGGYGYT
>TRBV2|.|TRBJ2-7
ASSEATIPGLPYEQY
>TRBV2|.|TRBJ2-2
ASRSWGEEELF
>TRBV7-2|.|TRBJ1-4
ASSFMFGSANEKLF
>TRBV18|.|TRBJ1-3
ASSPSSGTSSGNTIY
>TRBV1|.|TRBJ2-3
TSSPGLADSTDTQY
>TRBV12-3/TRBV12-4|TRBD2|TRBJ2-5
ASSLGATSGGKETQY
>TRBV14|.|TRBJ2-5
ASSQAETQY
>TRBV20-1|.|TRBJ2-5
SASRGVDQY
>TRBV29-1|.|TRBJ2-1
SVEEGWGEQF
>TRBV27|TRBD1|TRBJ2-7
ASSNNRGSYEQY
>TRBV28|.|TRBJ2-7
ASSSLREQY
>TRBV20-1|.|TRBJ2-3
SAAKGRFSTDTQY
>TRBV6-6|TRBD1|TRBJ2-3
ASRPIGQGVDTQY
>TRBV19|.|TRBJ2-2
ASQRLNTGELF
>TRBV27|.|TRBJ1-1
ASSFLVNTEAF
>TRBV7-6|.|TRBJ2-5
ASSLGSETQY
>TRBV24-1|.|TRBJ1-2
ATSDPGRAGYGYT
>TRBV21-1|.|TRBJ2-1
ASSPPRGSRQAEQF
>TRBV2|.|TRBJ1-2
ASRWATNYGYT
>TRBV4-3|TRBD1|TRBJ2-7
ASSQEASRGSEQY